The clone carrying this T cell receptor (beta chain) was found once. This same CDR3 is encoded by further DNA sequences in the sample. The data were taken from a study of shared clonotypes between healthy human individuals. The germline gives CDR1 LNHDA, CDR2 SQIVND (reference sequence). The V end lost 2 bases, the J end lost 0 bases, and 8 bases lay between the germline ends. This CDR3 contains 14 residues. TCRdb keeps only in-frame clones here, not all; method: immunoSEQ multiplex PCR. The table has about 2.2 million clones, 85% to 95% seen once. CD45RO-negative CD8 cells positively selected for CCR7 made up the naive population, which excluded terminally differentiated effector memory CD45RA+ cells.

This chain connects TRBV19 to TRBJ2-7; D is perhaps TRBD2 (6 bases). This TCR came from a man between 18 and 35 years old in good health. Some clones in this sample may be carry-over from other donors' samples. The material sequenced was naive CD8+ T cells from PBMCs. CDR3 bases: TGTGCCAGTAGTATATTAGCGGACTCCTACGAGCAGTACTTC. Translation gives CASSILADSYEQYF.